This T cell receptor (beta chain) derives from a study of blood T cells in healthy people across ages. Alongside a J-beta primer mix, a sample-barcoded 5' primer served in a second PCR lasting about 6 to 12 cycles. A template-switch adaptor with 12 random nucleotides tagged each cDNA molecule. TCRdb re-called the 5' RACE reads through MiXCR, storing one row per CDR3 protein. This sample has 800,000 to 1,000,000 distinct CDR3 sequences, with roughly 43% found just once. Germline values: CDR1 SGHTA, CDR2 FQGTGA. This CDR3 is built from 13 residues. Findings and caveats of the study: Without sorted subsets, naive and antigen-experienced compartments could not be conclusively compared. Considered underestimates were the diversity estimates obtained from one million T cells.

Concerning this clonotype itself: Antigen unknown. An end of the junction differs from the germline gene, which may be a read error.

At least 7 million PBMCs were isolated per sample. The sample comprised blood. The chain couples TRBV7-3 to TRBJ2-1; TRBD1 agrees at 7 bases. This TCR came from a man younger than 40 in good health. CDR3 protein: CASSLTGVHEQFF. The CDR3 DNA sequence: TGTGCCAGCAGCCTAACAGGGGTCCATGAGCAGTTCTTC.